The 2 T cell receptor beta chains below were found in one sample sequenced in a study of cytomegalovirus exposure and HLA in healthy donors. Primers included in the PCR were 60 Vbeta and 13 Jbeta primers. Method: immunoSEQ multiplex PCR; TCRdb's copy keeps in-frame clones and lacks some. The data include roughly 100,000 clones; the top ten clones carry 3.5%. What was sequenced was PBMCs. Source of these receptors: a man between 35 and 55 years old in good health and CMV-seronegative.

The V call is TRBV21-1, the J call TRBJ2-7; no check of the table's D call, TRBD1, against the DNA was made. TRBV21-1 is a known pseudogene. The CDR3 is made up of 13 amino acids. The CDR3: CASSVGQAYEQYF. The CDR3 DNA is TGTGCCAGCAGCGTGGGACAGGCCTACGAGCAGTACTTC.

V and J are TRBV30 and TRBJ2-1; 8 bases are a match to TRBD1. V gave up 4 bases and J gave up 2 bases; unmatched junction bases: 4. This CDR3 comprises 14 residues. From germline, CDR1 is GTSNPN and CDR2 SVGIG (reference sequence). This chain's CDR3 is CAWTTGEPYNEQFF. The CDR3 region has the DNA TGTGCCTGGACGACAGGGGAACCCTACAATGAGCAGTTCTTC.